Listed below are T cell receptor beta chains from one sample, sequenced in a study of regulatory T cells in long-lasting Graves disease. Each CDR3 protein gets one entry after TCRdb re-called the multiplex PCR reads with MiXCR. The sample has 320,000 or so distinct CDR3 sequences; more than 15% are singletons. The sample here was peripheral blood mononuclear cells (PBMCs), taken at new diagnosis, from a patient treated with antithyroid drugs. Receptors were obtained from a female donor with Graves disease. Both conserved end residues are trimmed from each CDR3. Where a row states a size, it is once, few, many or the class of an expanded clone; other rows omit it.

size: .
V: TRBV7-9
J: TRBJ2-7
CDR3: ASSSQTSVREQY

size: many
V: TRBV27
J: TRBJ2-5
CDR3: ASRFSGGPGETQY

size: few
V: TRBV24-1
J: TRBJ2-2
CDR3: ATSATSGSGGFTGELF

size: many
V: TRBV24-1
J: TRBJ2-3
CDR3: ATSEQGRDTQY

size: few
V: TRBV24-1
J: TRBJ2-3
CDR3: ATSDSRGADTQY

size: many
V: TRBV2
J: TRBJ1-4
CDR3: ASVKDRVFEKLF

size: many
V: TRBV6-1
J: TRBJ2-5
CDR3: ASSRTSGHQETQY

size: many
V: TRBV19
J: TRBJ2-5
CDR3: ASSPRGSETQY

size: many
V: TRBV28
J: TRBJ1-2
CDR3: ASSKGTANYGYT

size: many
V: TRBV28
J: TRBJ1-5
CDR3: ASSLPTGQPQH

size: many
V: TRBV11-2
J: TRBJ1-1
CDR3: ASSLMGPEAF

size: many
V: TRBV5-1
J: TRBJ2-6
CDR3: ASSLVAGGGAANVLT

size: .
V: TRBV6-2/TRBV6-3
J: TRBJ2-6
CDR3: ASMRTGANVLT

size: many
V: TRBV20-1
J: TRBJ2-5
CDR3: SARQGMGETQY

size: few
V: TRBV5-5
J: TRBJ2-7
CDR3: ASSLAEARTYEQY

size: many
V: TRBV10-2
J: TRBJ2-1
CDR3: ASRIPVGEQF

size: .
V: TRBV29-1
J: TRBJ2-1
CDR3: SVVGREAEQF

size: many
V: TRBV6-1
J: TRBJ2-7
CDR3: ASSPGRWRLYEQY

size: many
V: TRBV2
J: TRBJ2-7
CDR3: ASSTTGSSYEQY

size: few
V: TRBV9
J: TRBJ2-2
CDR3: ASSVGVGGSNTGELF

size: many
V: TRBV2
J: TRBJ2-2
CDR3: ASSVDELGELF

size: many
V: TRBV3-1
J: TRBJ2-1
CDR3: ASSPQTGGSGRGRGYNEQF

size: .
V: TRBV5-4
J: TRBJ2-2
CDR3: ASSLESESGELF

size: few
V: TRBV7-2
J: TRBJ2-2
CDR3: ASSLDGGPGELF

size: few
V: TRBV7-9
J: TRBJ2-2
CDR3: ASRLQTSSNTGELF

size: many
V: TRBV2
J: TRBJ2-5
CDR3: ASSVPTGTLQY

size: few
V: TRBV29-1
J: TRBJ2-7
CDR3: SVGRAAYEQY

size: many
V: TRBV9
J: TRBJ2-7
CDR3: ASSVGDYEQY

size: many
V: TRBV7-9
J: TRBJ2-3
CDR3: ASSLYAGASTDTQY

size: many
V: TRBV11-1
J: TRBJ2-1
CDR3: ASSLSNLGNEQF

size: many
V: TRBV28
J: TRBJ1-3
CDR3: ASSVNPAGTGNTIY

size: .
V: TRBV28
J: TRBJ1-1
CDR3: ASSFEGGGTEAF

size: many
V: TRBV12-3/TRBV12-4
J: TRBJ2-1
CDR3: ASSLPSSYNEQF

size: many
V: TRBV28
J: TRBJ2-3
CDR3: ASSFGRELTDTQY

size: .
V: TRBV6-4
J: TRBJ1-4
CDR3: ASSESGNSNEKLF

size: few
V: TRBV24-1
J: TRBJ1-2
CDR3: ATSDGSSRGYT

size: many
V: TRBV2
J: TRBJ2-1
CDR3: ASRGKLAVYNEQF

size: .
V: TRBV9
J: TRBJ2-2
CDR3: ASSVELARTGELF

size: few
V: TRBV20-1
J: TRBJ2-7
CDR3: GSAGGGNEQY

size: .
V: TRBV19
J: TRBJ1-5
CDR3: ASADTSNQPQH

size: .
V: TRBV11-3
J: TRBJ1-1
CDR3: ASSRSDTEAF

size: many
V: TRBV30
J: TRBJ1-2
CDR3: AWSVTPGLGYT

size: .
V: TRBV11-2
J: TRBJ2-1
CDR3: ASSTGQVYNEQI

size: many
V: TRBV28
J: TRBJ1-2
CDR3: ASNPPFRGNYGYT

size: few
V: TRBV5-1
J: TRBJ1-1
CDR3: ASSLVGVTEAF

size: .
V: TRBV3-1
J: TRBJ1-4
CDR3: ASTLVGNEKLF

size: .
V: TRBV2
J: TRBJ2-5
CDR3: ASSVARGSGETQY

size: many
V: TRBV14
J: TRBJ2-3
CDR3: ASSQDWTTTDTQY

size: .
V: TRBV28
J: TRBJ1-4
CDR3: ASRGGTGPVEKLF

size: once
V: TRBV2
J: TRBJ2-3
CDR3: TSGALSSGDTQY

size: many
V: TRBV13
J: TRBJ2-2
CDR3: ASRTSALGRWDFRSNTGELF

size: many
V: TRBV30
J: TRBJ1-2
CDR3: AWSTRRGSGYT